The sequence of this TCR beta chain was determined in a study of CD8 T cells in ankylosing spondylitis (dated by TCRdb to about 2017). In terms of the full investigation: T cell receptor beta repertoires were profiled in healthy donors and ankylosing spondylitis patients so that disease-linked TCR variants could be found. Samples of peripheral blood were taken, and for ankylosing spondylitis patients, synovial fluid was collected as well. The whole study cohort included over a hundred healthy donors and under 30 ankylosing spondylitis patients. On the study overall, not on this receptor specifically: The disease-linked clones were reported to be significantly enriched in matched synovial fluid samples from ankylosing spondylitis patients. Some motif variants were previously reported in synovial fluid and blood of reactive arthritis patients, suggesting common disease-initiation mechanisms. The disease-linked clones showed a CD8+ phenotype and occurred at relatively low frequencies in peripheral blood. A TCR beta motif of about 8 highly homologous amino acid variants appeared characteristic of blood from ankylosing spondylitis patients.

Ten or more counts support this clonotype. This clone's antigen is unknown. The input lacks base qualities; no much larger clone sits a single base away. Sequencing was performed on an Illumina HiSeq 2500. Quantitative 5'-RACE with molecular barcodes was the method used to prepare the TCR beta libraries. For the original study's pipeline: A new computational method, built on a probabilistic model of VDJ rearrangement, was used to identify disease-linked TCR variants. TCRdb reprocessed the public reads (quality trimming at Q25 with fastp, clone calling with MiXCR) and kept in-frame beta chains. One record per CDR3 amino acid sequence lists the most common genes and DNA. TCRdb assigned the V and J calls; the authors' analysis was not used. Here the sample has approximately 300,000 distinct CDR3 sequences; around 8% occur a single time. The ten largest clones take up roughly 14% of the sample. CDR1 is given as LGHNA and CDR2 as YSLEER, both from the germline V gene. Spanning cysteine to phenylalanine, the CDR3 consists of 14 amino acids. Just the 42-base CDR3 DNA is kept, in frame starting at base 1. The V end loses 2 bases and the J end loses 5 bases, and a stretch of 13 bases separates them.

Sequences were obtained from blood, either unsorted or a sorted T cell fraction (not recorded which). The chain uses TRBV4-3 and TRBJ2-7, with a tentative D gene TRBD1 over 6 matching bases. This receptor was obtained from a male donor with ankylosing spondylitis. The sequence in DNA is TGCGCCAGCAGCCAAACCCCGACAGGAAACGAGCAGTACTTC. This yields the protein CASSQTPTGNEQYF.